This passage covers 31 T cell receptor beta chains from one sample sequenced in a study of cytomegalovirus exposure and HLA in healthy donors. PCR amplification relied on 60 Vbeta primers (plus 13 Jbeta primers). Assay used: immunoSEQ multiplex PCR; TCRdb lists only in-frame clones, some missing. The data show about 160,000 clones, approximately 81% seen once. Sequenced material: PBMCs. These receptors came from a man aged 50 or older in good health and CMV-seropositive.

The chain employs TRBV28 and TRBJ1-2; the D is unclear. The germline V and J ends were trimmed by 5 bases and 3 bases, with 13 bases remaining between them. This CDR3 spans 14 amino acids. Germline V gene sequence: CDR1 MDHEN, CDR2 SYDVKM. The CDR3 is CASSPLGGYYGYTF. The DNA of the CDR3 is TGTGCCAGCAGTCCCCTCGGCGGCTACTATGGCTACACCTTC.

This sequence joins TRBV6-1 and TRBJ1-5; D is unresolved. CDR1 and CDR2 (germline): MNHNS, SASEGT. With 6 bases removed from V and 3 bases from J, the gap between germline ends came to 9 bases. The CDR3 has 13 amino acids. The CDR3 loop reads CASRLVLNQPQHF. The CDR3 coding sequence is TGTGCCAGCAGACTTGTCCTCAATCAGCCCCAGCATTTT.

The CDR3 coding sequence is TGTGCCAGCAGCCCGGGACAGGTCCAAGAGACCCAGTACTTC. As protein: CASSPGQVQETQYF. The rearrangement links TRBV2 to TRBJ2-5; 8 nucleotides agree with TRBD1. Germline lookup yields CDR1 SNHLY and CDR2 FYNNEI. The CDR3 is 14 amino acids. Unmatched junction bases numbered 4, after V lost 6 bases and J lost 1 base.

This sequence joins TRBV29-1 and TRBJ2-3, with TRBD2 as a possible D gene (5 bases). Deletions cut 7 bases from V and 1 base from J, with 12 bases between. The CDR3 loop spans 13 amino acids. Germline CDR1 reads SQVTM; CDR2 reads ANQGSEA. The CDR3 sequence is CSGASSGTDTQYF. The CDR3 nucleotides are TGCAGCGGGGCTAGCAGTGGCACAGATACGCAGTATTTT.

This clone was found once. This chain connects TRBV25-1 to TRBJ2-3, with TRBD2 identical over 13 bases. Germline V gives CDR1 MGHDK, CDR2 SYGVNS. Germline trimming cut 8 bases from V and 4 bases from J; bases unmatched to any gene: 6. CDR3 size: 15 residues. The CDR3 loop is CASQEGLAGPDTQYF. DNA for the CDR3: TGTGCCAGCCAGGAGGGACTAGCGGGGCCAGATACGCAGTATTTT.

The gene calls are TRBV10-3 and TRBJ2-7, with 13 bases fitting TRBD2. CDR1 is ENHRY and CDR2 is SYGVKD in the germline V gene. V lost 6 bases, J lost 6 bases, and 5 bases stayed unmatched. The CDR3 totals 14 residues. CDR3 region: CAIRGTSGNTEQYF. CDR3 sequence (DNA): TGTGCCATCAGGGGGACTAGCGGGAACACCGAGCAGTACTTC.

The chain uses TRBV2 and TRBJ2-7; D possibly corresponds to TRBD2 (6 bases). Looked up from germline, CDR1 is SNHLY and CDR2 is FYNNEI. The CDR3 is made up of 12 amino acids. V shed 6 bases and J shed 4 bases, with 10 bases lying between them. CDR3 coding DNA: TGTGCCAGCAGACAGGAGGGGTACGAGCAGTACTTC. Its translation: CASRQEGYEQYF.

The J gene is TRBJ1-1, the V gene TRBV6-6; D gene uncertain. Between the trimmed V and J ends, which lost 5 bases and 0 bases, there was a span of 13 bases. The CDR3 has 15 amino acids. Germline loops: CDR1 MNHNY, CDR2 SVGAGI (reference sequence). CDR3 DNA sequence: TGTGCCAGCAGTAGTTCACTGCTCATGAACACTGAAGCTTTCTTT. Amino acids: CASSSSLLMNTEAFF.

The chain couples TRBV5-6 to TRBJ1-2, with 7 positions matching TRBD1. V was clipped by 4 bases and J by 7 bases; unmatched bases: 4. The CDR3 is 12 residues long. Germline V gene sequence: CDR1 SGHDT, CDR2 YYEEEE. The CDR3 DNA reads TGTGCCAGCAGCCCGACAGGGCTTGGCTACACCTTC. This gives the protein CASSPTGLGYTF.

The chain links TRBV9 to TRBJ2-1; D possibly corresponds to TRBD1 (6 bases). The V gene's germline CDR1 is SGDLS and CDR2 YYNGEE. The V gene lost 0 bases and the J gene lost 6 bases, with 10 bases spanning the gap. The CDR3 is 14 amino acids. CDR3 in amino acids: CASSVGGPGNEQFF. CDR3 bases: TGTGCCAGCAGCGTAGGGGGGCCGGGCAATGAGCAGTTCTTC.

This clone appeared a few times. J is TRBJ2-1 and V is TRBV19, with TRBD2 matching 7 bases. The CDR3 length is 15 residues. Germline CDR1 is LNHDA and CDR2 is SQIVND (reference sequence). Unmatched junction bases numbered 11, after V lost 7 bases and J lost 5 bases. CDR3 amino acids: CASNIGRAENNEQFF. DNA for the CDR3: TGTGCCAGTAACATAGGGAGGGCCGAAAACAATGAGCAGTTCTTC. Complete variable domain (other parts from reference TRBV19 and TRBJ2-1): DGGITQSPKYLFRKEGQNVTLSCEQNLNHDAMYWYRQDPGQGLRLIYYSQIVNDFQKGDIAEGYSVSREKKESFPLTVTSAQKNPTAFYLCASNIGRAENNEQFFGPGTRLTVL.

This clone was found once. The J gene is TRBJ1-1, the V gene TRBV18; 7 bases are shared with TRBD1. Germline loops: CDR1 KGHSH, CDR2 LQKENI. V dropped 3 bases and J dropped 4; count of bases not matched to a gene: 8. CDR3 length: 15 amino acids. CDR3 protein: CASSPFAGQSTEAFF. The CDR3 DNA reads as TGTGCCAGCTCACCCTTCGCGGGACAGTCCACTGAAGCTTTCTTT.

V usage is TRBV5-1 and J usage is TRBJ2-7, with a possible D match to TRBD1 (5 bases). Germline V lookup: CDR1 SGHRS, CDR2 YFSETQ. V lost 4 bases to trimming and J lost 0 bases, with 17 bases between them. The CDR3 totals 16 residues. CDR3 region: CASSNHPRGGSYEQYF. The CDR3, as DNA: TGCGCCAGCAGCAACCATCCAAGGGGCGGCTCCTACGAGCAGTACTTC.

The V gene is TRBV10-3, the J gene TRBJ2-5; a possible D gene is TRBD2 (7 bases). CDR3 length: 13 residues. Germline V gene data show CDR1 as ENHRY and CDR2 as SYGVKD. Trimming left V 8 bases short and J 5 bases short, with 15 bases between. CDR3 amino acids: CAIGGGRGETQYF. Here the CDR3 DNA reads TGTGCCATCGGGGGGGGGAGGGGGGAGACCCAGTACTTC.

With respect to this clone: This same CDR3 is encoded by further DNA sequences in the sample. The gene calls are TRBV7-2 and TRBJ2-7; no clear D gene. The germline CDR1 and CDR2 sequences are SGHTA and FQGNSA. V gave up 4 bases and J gave up 0 bases, with 4 bases separating them. This CDR3 has 12 amino acids. The CDR3: CASSSSSYEQYF. CDR3 bases: TGTGCCAGCAGCTCGAGCTCCTACGAGCAGTACTTC.

The rearrangement joins TRBV9 to TRBJ1-2; TRBD1 is a possible D gene (6 bases). V was clipped by 3 bases and J by 4 bases, with 13 bases between them. This CDR3 has 14 amino acids. Germline lookup yields CDR1 SGDLS and CDR2 YYNGEE. This CDR3 is CASSGRGGGYGYTF. CDR3 nucleotides: TGTGCCAGCAGCGGGAGGGGGGGCGGCTATGGCTACACCTTC.

The CDR3, as DNA: TGTGCCAGCAGCGTACAGAGCCTACAGGAGATCACCGGGGAGCTGTTTTTT. Amino acids: CASSVQSLQEITGELFF. The rearrangement uses TRBV9 and TRBJ2-2; the D gene is possibly TRBD1 (5 bases). The V gene's germline CDR1 is SGDLS and CDR2 YYNGEE. The CDR3 has 17 amino acids. V was shortened by 1 base and J by 4 bases, with 17 bases between the two germline ends.

This clone was observed a handful of times. J is TRBJ1-2 and V is TRBV19; 10 bases are shared with TRBD1. Per the germline V gene, CDR1 is LNHDA and CDR2 is SQIVND (reference sequence). This CDR3 comprises 15 residues. The J segment lost 1 base and the V segment lost 5 bases, leaving 4 bases of the junction unmatched. The CDR3 DNA sequence: TGTGCCAGTAGTGACCGGGACAGGGGTAACTATGGCTACACCTTC. Translation gives CASSDRDRGNYGYTF.

This clone was detected a few times. This sequence joins TRBV28 and TRBJ1-3, with D possibly matching TRBD1 (6 bases). The CDR3 consists of 15 residues. The V end lost 8 bases, the J end lost 0 bases, and 14 bases lay between the germline ends. Germline CDR1 and CDR2: MDHEN and SYDVKM. The CDR3 DNA is TGTGCCAGCGGGAAGACAGGTCCCTCTGGAAACACCATATATTTT. Residues: CASGKTGPSGNTIYF.

This CDR3 reads CASSLDPPMGVAFF. CDR3 in DNA: TGTGCCAGCAGCCTGGACCCCCCAATGGGAGTAGCTTTCTTT. The J gene is TRBJ1-1, the V gene TRBV27; D gene ambiguous. Germline lookup yields CDR1 MNHEY and CDR2 SMNVEV (reference sequence). The germline V and J ends were trimmed by 6 bases and 10 bases, with 21 bases remaining between them. The CDR3 runs 14 residues.

The chain carries TRBV6-1 and TRBJ2-5; D possibly corresponds to TRBD2 (5 bases). This CDR3 has 16 residues. The germline CDR1 and CDR2 sequences are MNHNS and SASEGT. V lost 1 base and J 6 bases, leaving 18 bases between the germline ends. CDR3 in amino acids: CASSEVRSGRIQTQYF. Here the CDR3 DNA reads TGTGCCAGCAGTGAAGTCCGCAGCGGTAGAATCCAGACCCAGTACTTC.

The chain employs TRBV6-1 and TRBJ1-1; no clear D. The germline V gene has CDR1 MNHNS and CDR2 SASEGT. Trimming shortened V by 7 bases and J by 5 bases, and 14 bases separated the two germline ends. The CDR3 runs to 13 residues. The CDR3, as DNA: TGTGCCAGCACCCTAGTCCCGGAAACTGAAGCTTTCTTT. Protein product: CASTLVPETEAFF.

The rearrangement uses TRBV4-2 and TRBJ1-1; D gene uncertain. In germline, CDR1 is LGHNA, CDR2 YNFKEQ. This CDR3 is built from 15 residues. Trimming took off 0 bases at V and 1 base at J, with 9 bases between the two ends. The CDR3 coding sequence is TGTGCCAGCAGCCAAGACCGGACTGAGAACACTGAAGCTTTCTTT. This translates into CASSQDRTENTEAFF.

The rearrangement uses TRBV2 and TRBJ2-1; 15 bases match TRBD2. The CDR3 has 15 amino acids. Germline lookup yields CDR1 SNHLY and CDR2 FYNNEI. Trimming took 6 bases from V and 7 from J; bases not matched to a gene: 4. This chain's CDR3 is CASSGTSGGQNEQFF. The CDR3 nucleotides read TGTGCCAGCAGCGGGACTAGCGGGGGGCAAAATGAGCAGTTCTTC.

There are a few counts of this clone. The CDR3 DNA is TGTGCCAGCAGGACAGGGCGGTCTGGCAATCAGCCCCAGCATTTT. This sequence encodes CASRTGRSGNQPQHF. V gene TRBV6-1 combines with J gene TRBJ1-5; 7 positions agree with TRBD1. Germline V gives CDR1 MNHNS, CDR2 SASEGT. The CDR3 is made up of 15 amino acids. J gave up 2 bases and V 6 bases, and 7 bases lay outside the gene matches.

The rearrangement uses TRBV2 and TRBJ2-5, with 15 bases matching TRBD2. This CDR3 has 16 amino acids. Germline CDR1 is SNHLY and CDR2 is FYNNEI. Trimming removed 6 bases from V and 2 bases from J; junction bases left unmatched: 4. Here the CDR3 DNA reads TGTGCCAGCAGCCTAGGGACTAGCGGGGGGCAAGAGACCCAGTACTTC. Translation gives CASSLGTSGGQETQYF.

V is TRBV5-1 and J is TRBJ2-1, with D perhaps matching TRBD2 (5 bases). The CDR3 extends over 16 amino acids. Trimming took 3 bases from V and 2 from J, leaving 15 bases between them. Germline lookup yields CDR1 SGHRS and CDR2 YFSETQ. The CDR3 DNA follows: TGCGCCAGCAGCTCTAGCCAACCTGGGCCCTACAATGAGCAGTTCTTC. Its protein is CASSSSQPGPYNEQFF.

The rearrangement joins TRBV4-1 to TRBJ1-5; no clear D gene. CDR1 is MGHRA and CDR2 is YSYEKL in the germline V gene. The CDR3 spans 16 residues. V lost 0 bases to trimming and J lost 3 bases, with 12 bases between them. The CDR3 region is CASSQDGQVINQPQHF. DNA for the CDR3: TGCGCCAGCAGCCAAGACGGCCAGGTTATCAATCAGCCCCAGCATTTT.

This rearrangement joins TRBV28 to TRBJ2-2; a weak D match, TRBD2 (5 bases). Looked up from germline, CDR1 is MDHEN and CDR2 is SYDVKM. The ends were cut back, 5 bases at V and 1 base at J, with 11 bases in the middle. The CDR3 totals 15 residues. The CDR3, as DNA: TGTGCCAGCAGTCGAGGGATAGGGAACACCGGGGAGCTGTTTTTT. Protein product: CASSRGIGNTGELFF.

The chain uses TRBV6-1 and TRBJ1-4, with D possibly being TRBD1 (5 bases). The V end was cut by 6 bases, the J end by 6 bases, with 14 bases between. The germline CDR1 and CDR2 sequences are MNHNS and SASEGT. The CDR3 spans 14 residues. CDR3 amino acids: CASSQMGGYEKLFF. The CDR3 DNA follows: TGTGCCAGCAGCCAGATGGGGGGGTATGAAAAACTGTTTTTT.

The chain recombines TRBV5-8 with TRBJ2-1; 8 bases are a match to TRBD2. This CDR3 comprises 15 residues. Germline trimming cut 0 bases from V and 3 bases from J; bases unmatched to any gene: 2. The germline V gene encodes CDR1 SGHTS and CDR2 YDEGEE. In DNA, the CDR3 is TGTGCCAGCAGCTTGGGGCTAGCGGGCTACAATGAGCAGTTCTTC. Encoded protein: CASSLGLAGYNEQFF.